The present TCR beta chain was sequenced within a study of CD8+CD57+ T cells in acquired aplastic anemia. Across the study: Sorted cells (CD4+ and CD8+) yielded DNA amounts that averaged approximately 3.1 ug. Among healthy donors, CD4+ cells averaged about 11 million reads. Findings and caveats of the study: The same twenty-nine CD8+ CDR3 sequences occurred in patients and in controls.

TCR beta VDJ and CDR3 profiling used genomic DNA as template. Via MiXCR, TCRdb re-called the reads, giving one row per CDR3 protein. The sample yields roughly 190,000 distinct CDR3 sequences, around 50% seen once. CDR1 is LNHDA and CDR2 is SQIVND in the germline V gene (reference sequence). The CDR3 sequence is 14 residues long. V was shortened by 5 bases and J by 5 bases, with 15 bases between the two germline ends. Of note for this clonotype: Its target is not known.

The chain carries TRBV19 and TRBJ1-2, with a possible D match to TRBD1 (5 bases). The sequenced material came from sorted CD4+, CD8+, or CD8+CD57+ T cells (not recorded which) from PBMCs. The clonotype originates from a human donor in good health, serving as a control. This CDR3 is CASSHLGVTYGYTF. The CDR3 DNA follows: TGTGCCAGTAGTCATTTAGGGGTTACGTATGGCTACACCTTC. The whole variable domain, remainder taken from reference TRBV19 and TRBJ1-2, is DGGITQSPKYLFRKEGQNVTLSCEQNLNHDAMYWYRQDPGQGLRLIYYSQIVNDFQKGDIAEGYSVSREKKESFPLTVTSAQKNPTAFYLCASSHLGVTYGYTFGSGTRLTVV.